These T cell receptor beta chains were read from a single sample in a study of blood T cell repertoires in COVID-19. Sequenced by immunoSEQ multiplex PCR; TCRdb stores in-frame clones only, minus some. The table records about 36,000 clones, about nine tenths of them present only once. Sequences were obtained from peripheral blood. The receptors shown here come from a human donor in a cohort sampled during active COVID-19. Each CDR3 is given with its conserved first and last residue. The D gene is left open where the match is weak. Clone sizes are given selectively: once, few, many, or a class where the clone is expanded.

D: NA; V: TRBV12-3/TRBV12-4; size: NA; J: TRBJ2-7; CDR3: CATRNQGYEQYF; DNA: TGTGCCACCCGAAACCAGGGCTACGAGCAGTACTTC
D: TRBD1; V: TRBV29-1; size: NA; J: TRBJ2-1; CDR3: CSVAPGQGLSEQFF; DNA: TGCAGCGTAGCCCCCGGACAGGGGTTAAGTGAGCAGTTCTTC
D: TRBD1; V: TRBV6-5; size: once; J: TRBJ2-7; CDR3: CASSPKTGPYEQYF; DNA: TGTGCCAGCAGCCCAAAGACAGGGCCCTACGAGCAGTACTTC
D: NA; V: TRBV28; size: NA; J: TRBJ2-7; CDR3: CASSLGRGVYEQYF; DNA: TGTGCCAGCAGTTTAGGCCGGGGTGTCTACGAGCAGTACTTC
D: TRBD2; V: TRBV19; size: NA; J: TRBJ2-1; CDR3: CASSIGLASNEQFF; DNA: TGTGCCAGTAGTATCGGACTAGCCTCCAATGAGCAGTTCTTC
D: TRBD2; V: TRBV5-1; size: once; J: TRBJ2-1; CDR3: CASSLQRERYNEQFF; DNA: TGCGCCAGCAGCCTACAGCGGGAGAGGTACAATGAGCAGTTCTTC
D: NA; V: TRBV15; size: NA; J: TRBJ2-5; CDR3: CATSRDRMETQYF; DNA: TGTGCCACCAGCAGAGATAGAATGGAGACCCAGTACTTC
D: TRBD1; V: TRBV4-3; size: NA; J: TRBJ2-7; CDR3: CASSLGTGLGEQYF; DNA: TGCGCCAGCAGCCTAGGGACAGGGTTAGGCGAGCAGTACTTC
D: NA; V: TRBV10-1; size: NA; J: TRBJ2-2; CDR3: CASSFYANTGELFF; DNA: TGCGCCAGCAGTTTCTACGCGAACACCGGGGAGCTGTTTTTT
D: TRBD2; V: TRBV6-2/TRBV6-3; size: NA; J: TRBJ2-6; CDR3: CASSYTPPAGGTGANVLTF; DNA: TGTGCCAGCAGTTACACCCCCCCAGCGGGAGGGACTGGGGCCAACGTCCTGACTTTC
D: NA; V: TRBV7-6; size: NA; J: TRBJ2-6; CDR3: CASSLRGRNVLTF; DNA: TGTGCCAGCAGCTTAAGGGGCCGAAACGTCCTGACTTTC
D: NA; V: TRBV5-1; size: NA; J: TRBJ2-1; CDR3: CASSLGPSANEQFF; DNA: TGCGCCAGCAGCTTGGGGCCTAGTGCAAATGAGCAGTTCTTC
D: NA; V: TRBV4-1; size: NA; J: TRBJ1-1; CDR3: CASSAGVMNTEAFF; DNA: TGCGCCAGCAGCGCAGGGGTCATGAACACTGAAGCTTTCTTT
D: TRBD1; V: TRBV11-2; size: NA; J: TRBJ1-5; CDR3: CASTPRTGINQPQHF; DNA: TGTGCCAGCACCCCTCGGACAGGGATCAATCAGCCCCAGCATTTT
D: NA; V: TRBV3-1/TRBV3-2; size: NA; J: TRBJ1-3; CDR3: CASSRGGSSSGNTIYF; DNA: TGTGCCAGCAGCCGGGGAGGGTCTAGCTCTGGAAACACCATATATTTT
D: TRBD2; V: TRBV5-4; size: NA; J: TRBJ2-1; CDR3: CASSQDGRTVYNEQFF; DNA: TGTGCCAGCAGCCAGGACGGGAGGACTGTCTACAATGAGCAGTTCTTC
D: TRBD1; V: TRBV11-2; size: NA; J: TRBJ1-1; CDR3: CASSLARGGGTEAFF; DNA: TGTGCCAGCAGCTTAGCTCGAGGGGGCGGCACTGAAGCTTTCTTT
D: TRBD1; V: TRBV7-6; size: NA; J: TRBJ2-6; CDR3: CASSLARQGAYGANVLTF; DNA: TGTGCCAGCAGCTTAGCGAGGCAGGGGGCGTACGGGGCCAACGTCCTGACTTTC
D: TRBD2; V: TRBV19; size: NA; J: TRBJ2-3; CDR3: CASRAGGTDTQYF; DNA: TGTGCCAGTCGAGCGGGGGGCACAGATACGCAGTATTTT
D: NA; V: TRBV18; size: once; J: TRBJ1-5; CDR3: CASSSQGGNQPQHF; DNA: TGTGCCAGCTCATCTCAGGGAGGGAATCAGCCCCAGCATTTT
D: TRBD2; V: TRBV5-1; size: NA; J: TRBJ2-1; CDR3: CASSLGSGRGYEQFF; DNA: TGCGCCAGCAGCTTGGGTAGCGGGAGAGGCTATGAGCAGTTCTTC
D: TRBD1; V: TRBV27; size: NA; J: TRBJ1-5; CDR3: CASRQGAHQPQHF; DNA: TGTGCCAGCAGACAGGGGGCTCACCAGCCCCAGCATTTT
D: TRBD1; V: TRBV5-6; size: NA; J: TRBJ1-1; CDR3: CASSLGQGAEAFF; DNA: TGTGCCAGCAGCCTCGGACAGGGGGCTGAAGCTTTCTTT
D: TRBD2; V: TRBV3-1/TRBV3-2; size: NA; J: TRBJ2-1; CDR3: CASSQDLAGNNEQFF; DNA: TGTGCCAGCAGCCAAGACCTAGCGGGGAACAATGAGCAGTTCTTC
D: TRBD1; V: TRBV2; size: few; J: TRBJ1-1; CDR3: CASRLQGPTEAFF; DNA: TGTGCCAGCAGGCTACAGGGGCCCACTGAAGCTTTCTTT
D: NA; V: TRBV10-2; size: NA; J: TRBJ2-2; CDR3: CAHRQVDTGELFF; DNA: TGCGCCCACCGACAGGTCGACACCGGGGAGCTGTTTTTT
D: NA; V: TRBV4-3; size: NA; J: TRBJ1-1; CDR3: CASRPFSQANTEAFF; DNA: TGCGCCAGCAGACCATTCTCACAGGCGAACACTGAAGCTTTCTTT
D: TRBD1; V: TRBV5-5; size: NA; J: TRBJ2-5; CDR3: CASSSRFDLGGLQETQYF; DNA: TGTGCCAGCAGCTCCCGGTTTGACTTAGGGGGCTTACAAGAGACCCAGTACTTC
D: NA; V: TRBV28; size: NA; J: TRBJ1-6; CDR3: CASSPPGYGSPLHF; DNA: TGTGCCAGCAGCCCCCCCGGGTACGGTTCACCCCTCCACTTT
D: TRBD2; V: TRBV14; size: NA; J: TRBJ2-1; CDR3: CASSQGLAGVREQFF; DNA: TGTGCCAGCAGCCAAGGGCTAGCGGGAGTGCGGGAGCAGTTCTTC
D: NA; V: TRBV7-6; size: NA; J: TRBJ2-7; CDR3: CASSHEPGLRYEQYF; DNA: TGTGCCAGCAGTCACGAACCTGGCCTCCGCTACGAGCAGTACTTC
D: TRBD2; V: TRBV7-2; size: NA; J: TRBJ2-3; CDR3: CASGTSLIAGGGGDTQYF; DNA: TGTGCCAGCGGAACTTCCCTCATAGCGGGAGGGGGGGGAGATACGCAGTATTTT
D: TRBD1; V: TRBV19; size: once; J: TRBJ2-3; CDR3: CASSIRTGGGRDTQYF; DNA: TGTGCCAGTAGTATAAGGACAGGGGGCGGTCGGGATACGCAGTATTTT
D: NA; V: TRBV27; size: NA; J: TRBJ2-3; CDR3: CASSAVTDTQYF; DNA: TGTGCCAGCAGCGCGGTCACAGATACGCAGTATTTT
D: TRBD1; V: TRBV30; size: NA; J: TRBJ1-1; CDR3: CAWAPPQGAWTEAFF; DNA: TGTGCCTGGGCCCCCCCGCAGGGGGCATGGACTGAAGCTTTCTTT
D: TRBD2; V: TRBV9; size: once; J: TRBJ2-3; CDR3: CASLKNRLAGGPADTQYF; DNA: TGTGCCAGCCTAAAGAATAGACTAGCGGGAGGGCCTGCGGATACGCAGTATTTT
D: NA; V: TRBV24-1; size: NA; J: TRBJ2-3; CDR3: CATSDPTSRTGEADTQYF; DNA: TGTGCCACCAGTGATCCTACCTCCCGTACAGGGGAGGCAGATACGCAGTATTTT
D: NA; V: TRBV2; size: NA; J: TRBJ1-6; CDR3: CASSADGRGSLHF; DNA: TGTGCCAGCAGTGCGGACGGGCGAGGGTCCCTCCACTTT
D: NA; V: TRBV2; size: NA; J: TRBJ1-1; CDR3: CASTSGTPSTEAFF; DNA: TGTGCCAGCACCTCAGGGACTCCATCCACTGAAGCTTTCTTT
D: TRBD2; V: TRBV6-5; size: NA; J: TRBJ2-7; CDR3: CASSYSAGLALGEQYF; DNA: TGTGCCAGCAGTTACTCAGCCGGACTAGCGTTGGGCGAGCAGTACTTC
D: TRBD1; V: TRBV27; size: NA; J: TRBJ1-2; CDR3: CASSSPGTGSGGYTF; DNA: TGTGCCAGCAGTTCCCCCGGGACAGGGTCTGGTGGCTACACCTTC